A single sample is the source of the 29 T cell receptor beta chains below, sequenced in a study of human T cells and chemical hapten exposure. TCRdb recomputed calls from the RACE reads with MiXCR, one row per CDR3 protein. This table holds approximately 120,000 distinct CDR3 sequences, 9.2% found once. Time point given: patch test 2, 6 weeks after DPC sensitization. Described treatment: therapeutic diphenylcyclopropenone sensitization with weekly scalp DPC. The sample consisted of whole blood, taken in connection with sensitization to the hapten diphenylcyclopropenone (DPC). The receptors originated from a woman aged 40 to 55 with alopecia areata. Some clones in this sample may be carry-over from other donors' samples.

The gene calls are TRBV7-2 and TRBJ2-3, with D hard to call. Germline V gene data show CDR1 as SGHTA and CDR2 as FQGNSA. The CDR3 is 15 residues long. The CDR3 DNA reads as TGTGCGAGCGTCCCCCCCCACTTCCCCACAGATACGCAGTATTTT. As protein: CASVPPHFPTDTQYF.

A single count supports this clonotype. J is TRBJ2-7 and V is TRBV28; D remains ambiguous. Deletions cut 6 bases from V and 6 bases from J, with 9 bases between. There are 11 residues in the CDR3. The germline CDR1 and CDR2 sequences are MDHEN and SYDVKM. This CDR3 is CASSRGREQYF. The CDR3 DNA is TGTGCCAGCAGCCGAGGACGCGAGCAGTACTTC.

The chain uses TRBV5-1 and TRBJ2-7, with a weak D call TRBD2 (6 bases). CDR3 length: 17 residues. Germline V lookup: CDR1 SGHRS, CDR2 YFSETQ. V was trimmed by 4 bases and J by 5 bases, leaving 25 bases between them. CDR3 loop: CASSGSALATGGNEQYF. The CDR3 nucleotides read TGCGCCAGCAGCGGCTCGGCGCTAGCCACCGGGGGAAACGAGCAGTACTTC.

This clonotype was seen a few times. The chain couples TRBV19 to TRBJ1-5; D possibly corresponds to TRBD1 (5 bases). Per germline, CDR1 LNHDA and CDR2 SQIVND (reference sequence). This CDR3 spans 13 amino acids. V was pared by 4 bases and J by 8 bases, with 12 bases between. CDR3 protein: CASSTTLTEPQHF. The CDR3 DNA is TGTGCCAGTAGTACGACGTTGACAGAGCCCCAGCATTTT.

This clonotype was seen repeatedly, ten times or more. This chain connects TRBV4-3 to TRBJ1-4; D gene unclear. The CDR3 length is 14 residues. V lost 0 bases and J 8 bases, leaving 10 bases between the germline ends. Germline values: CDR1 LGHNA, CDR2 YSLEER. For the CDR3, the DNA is TGCGCCAGCAGCCAAGATCCGAAGTCAGAAAAACTGTTTTTT. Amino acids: CASSQDPKSEKLFF.

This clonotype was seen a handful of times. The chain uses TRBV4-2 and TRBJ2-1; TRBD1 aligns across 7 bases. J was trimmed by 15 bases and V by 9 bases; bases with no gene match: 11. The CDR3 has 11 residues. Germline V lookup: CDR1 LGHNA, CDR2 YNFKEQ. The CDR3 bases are TGTGCCAGAAGAGACAGGGAAGCGTGGTTCTTC. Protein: CARRDREAWFF.

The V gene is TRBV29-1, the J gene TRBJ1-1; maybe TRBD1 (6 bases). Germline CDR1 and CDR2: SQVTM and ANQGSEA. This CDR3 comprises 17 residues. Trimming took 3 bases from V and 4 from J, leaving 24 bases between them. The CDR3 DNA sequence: TGCAGCGTTGAGGACACGGGGGGCCTCTGGACCGGCACTGAAGCTTTCTTT. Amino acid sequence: CSVEDTGGLWTGTEAFF.

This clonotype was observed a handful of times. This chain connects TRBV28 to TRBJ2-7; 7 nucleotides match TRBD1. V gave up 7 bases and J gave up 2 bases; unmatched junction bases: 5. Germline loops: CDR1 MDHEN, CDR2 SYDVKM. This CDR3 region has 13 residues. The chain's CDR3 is CASTLTGPYEQYF. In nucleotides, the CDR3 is TGTGCCAGCACCCTGACAGGGCCCTACGAGCAGTACTTC.

The CDR3 DNA reads as TGTGCCAGCAGCCGTCCCTGGCTAGGAAGCACCGGGGAGCTGTTTTTT. Amino acids: CASSRPWLGSTGELFF. The chain recombines TRBV7-2 with TRBJ2-2; D gene ambiguous. The CDR3 runs to 16 residues. CDR1 is SGHTA, CDR2 FQGNSA, per germline. Trimming removed 5 bases at V and 4 bases at J, with 17 bases between.

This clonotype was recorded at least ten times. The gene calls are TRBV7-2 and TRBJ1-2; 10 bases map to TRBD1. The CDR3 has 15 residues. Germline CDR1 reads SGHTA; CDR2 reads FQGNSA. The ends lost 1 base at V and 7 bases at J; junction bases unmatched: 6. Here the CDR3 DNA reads TGTGCCAGCAGCTTAGGGAGGGACAGGGGTTCTGGCTACACCTTC. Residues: CASSLGRDRGSGYTF. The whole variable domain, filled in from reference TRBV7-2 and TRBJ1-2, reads GAGVSQSPSNKVTEKGKDVELRCDPISGHTALYWYRQSLGQGLEFLIYFQGNSAPDKSGLPSDRFSAERTGGSVSTLTIQRTQQEDSAVYLCASSLGRDRGSGYTFGSGTRLTVV.

The chain's CDR3 is CASSPFPGANVLTF. CDR3 DNA sequence: TGTGCCAGCAGCCCCTTTCCGGGGGCCAACGTCCTGACTTTC. V usage is TRBV5-4 and J usage is TRBJ2-6; D unclear. Germline CDR1 is SGHNT and CDR2 is YYREEE (reference sequence). CDR3 length equals 14 residues. Trimming stripped 4 bases from V and 4 bases from J, with 9 bases between.

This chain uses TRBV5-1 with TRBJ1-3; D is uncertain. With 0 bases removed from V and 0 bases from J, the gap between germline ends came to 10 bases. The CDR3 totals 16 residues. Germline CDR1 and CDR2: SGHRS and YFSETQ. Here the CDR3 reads CASSLDSVNSGNTIYF. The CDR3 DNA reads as TGCGCCAGCAGCTTGGATTCGGTGAACTCTGGAAACACCATATATTTT.

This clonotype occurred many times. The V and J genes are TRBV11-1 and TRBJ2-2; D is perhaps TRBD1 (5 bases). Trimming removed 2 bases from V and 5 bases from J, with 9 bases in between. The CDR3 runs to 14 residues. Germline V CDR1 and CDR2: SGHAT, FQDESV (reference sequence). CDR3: CASSLFRATGELFF. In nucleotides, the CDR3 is TGTGCCAGCAGCTTATTCAGGGCGACCGGGGAGCTGTTTTTT. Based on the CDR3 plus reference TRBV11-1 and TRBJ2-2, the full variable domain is EAEVAQSPRYKITEKSQAVAFWCDPISGHATLYWYRQILGQGPELLVQFQDESVVDDSQLPKDRFSAERLKGVDSTLKIQPAELGDSAMYLCASSLFRATGELFFGEGSRLTVL.

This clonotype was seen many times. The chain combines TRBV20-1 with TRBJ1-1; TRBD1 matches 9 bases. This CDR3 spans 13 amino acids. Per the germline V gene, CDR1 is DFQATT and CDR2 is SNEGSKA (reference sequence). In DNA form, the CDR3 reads TGCAGCGGACAGGGGCCCATCGAGACTGAAGCTTTCTTT. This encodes CSGQGPIETEAFF.

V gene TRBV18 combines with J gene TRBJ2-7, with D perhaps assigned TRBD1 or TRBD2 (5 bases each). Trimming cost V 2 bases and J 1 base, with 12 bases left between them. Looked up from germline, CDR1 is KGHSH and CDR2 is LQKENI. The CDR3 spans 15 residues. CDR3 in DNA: TGTGCCAGCTCACCATTCCCGGGGCAGTCCTACGAGCAGTACTTC. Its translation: CASSPFPGQSYEQYF.

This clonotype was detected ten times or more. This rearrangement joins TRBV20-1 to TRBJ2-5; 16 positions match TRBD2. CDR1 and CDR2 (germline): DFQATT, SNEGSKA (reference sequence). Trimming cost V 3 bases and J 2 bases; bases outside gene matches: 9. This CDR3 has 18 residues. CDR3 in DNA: TGCAGTGCTAGCCGACCCGGGACTAGCGGGGGGGGGCAAGAGACCCAGTACTTC. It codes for CSASRPGTSGGGQETQYF.

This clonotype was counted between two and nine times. CDR3 DNA sequence: TGTGCCAGCAGCCAGGACGGGACGTACGACTACGAGCAGTACTTC. Encoded protein: CASSQDGTYDYEQYF. This chain uses TRBV25-1 with TRBJ2-7; D is tentatively TRBD1 or TRBD2 (5 bases each). Trimming stripped 6 bases from V and 3 bases from J, with 18 bases between. The CDR3 is 15 residues long. Per germline, CDR1 MGHDK and CDR2 SYGVNS.

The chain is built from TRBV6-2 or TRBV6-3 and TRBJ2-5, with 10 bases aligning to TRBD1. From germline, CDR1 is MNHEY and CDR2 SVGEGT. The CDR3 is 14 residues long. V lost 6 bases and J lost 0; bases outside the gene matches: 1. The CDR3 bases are TGTGCCAGCAGCGACAGGGGGCACCAAGAGACCCAGTACTTC. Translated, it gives CASSDRGHQETQYF.

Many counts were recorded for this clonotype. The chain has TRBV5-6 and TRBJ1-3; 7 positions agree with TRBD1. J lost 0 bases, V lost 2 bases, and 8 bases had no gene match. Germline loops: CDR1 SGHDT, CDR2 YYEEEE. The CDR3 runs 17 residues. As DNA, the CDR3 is TGTGCCAGCAGCTTATATTCCTGGACAGGCTCTGGAAACACCATATATTTT. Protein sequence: CASSLYSWTGSGNTIYF.

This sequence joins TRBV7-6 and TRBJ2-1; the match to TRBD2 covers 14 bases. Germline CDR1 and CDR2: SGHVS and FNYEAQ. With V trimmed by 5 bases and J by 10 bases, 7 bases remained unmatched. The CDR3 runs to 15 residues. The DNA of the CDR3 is TGTGCCAGCAGCACTCCGACTAGCGGGGGGGAAGAGCAGTTCTTC. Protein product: CASSTPTSGGEEQFF. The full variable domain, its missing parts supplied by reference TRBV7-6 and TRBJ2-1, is GAGVSQSPRYKVTKRGQDVALRCDPISGHVSLYWYRQALGQGPEFLTYFNYEAQQDKSGLPNDRFSAERPEGSISTLTIQRTEQRDSAMYRCASSTPTSGGEEQFFGPGTRLTVL.

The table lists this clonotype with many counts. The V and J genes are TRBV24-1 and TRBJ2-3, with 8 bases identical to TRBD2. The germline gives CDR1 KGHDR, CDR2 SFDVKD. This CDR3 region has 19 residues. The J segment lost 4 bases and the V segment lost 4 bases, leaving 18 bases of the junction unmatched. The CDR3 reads CATSDPTSGRRTQSDTQYF. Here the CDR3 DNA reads TGTGCCACCAGTGACCCAACTAGCGGCCGAAGAACACAGTCAGATACGCAGTATTTT.

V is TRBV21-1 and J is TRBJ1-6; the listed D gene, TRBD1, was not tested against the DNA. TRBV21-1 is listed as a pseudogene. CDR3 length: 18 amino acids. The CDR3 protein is CASSSVRGQCSYNSPLHF. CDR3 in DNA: TGTGCCAGCAGCAGCGTCAGGGGACAGTGCTCCTATAATTCACCCCTCCACTTT.

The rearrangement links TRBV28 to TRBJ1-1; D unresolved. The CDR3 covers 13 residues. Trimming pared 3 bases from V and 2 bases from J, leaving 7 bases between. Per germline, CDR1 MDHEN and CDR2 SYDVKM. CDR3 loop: CASSFLLNTEAFF. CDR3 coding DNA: TGTGCCAGCAGTTTTCTCCTCAACACTGAAGCTTTCTTT.

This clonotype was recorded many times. The CDR3 loop is CSARWKSNTEAFF. The CDR3 coding sequence is TGCAGTGCTAGATGGAAGAGTAACACTGAAGCTTTCTTT. The chain employs TRBV20-1 and TRBJ1-1; D call uncertain. This CDR3 spans 13 amino acids. The V end was cut by 2 bases, the J end by 2 bases, with 9 bases between. Germline V CDR1 and CDR2: DFQATT, SNEGSKA (reference sequence).

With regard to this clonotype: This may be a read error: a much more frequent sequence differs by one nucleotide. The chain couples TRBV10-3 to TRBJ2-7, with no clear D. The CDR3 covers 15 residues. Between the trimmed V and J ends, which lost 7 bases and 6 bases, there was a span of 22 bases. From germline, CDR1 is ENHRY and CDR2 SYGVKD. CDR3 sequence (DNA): TGTGCCATCAAGGTACGGCCCAACCTCTCATCCGAGCAGTACTTC. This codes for CAIKVRPNLSSEQYF.

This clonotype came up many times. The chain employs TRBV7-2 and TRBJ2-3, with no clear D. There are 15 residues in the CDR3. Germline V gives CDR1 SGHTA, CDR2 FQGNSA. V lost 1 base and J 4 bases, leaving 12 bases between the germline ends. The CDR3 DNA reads TGTGCCAGCAGCTTAGTGGGAACCCTCCCAGATACGCAGTATTTT. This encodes CASSLVGTLPDTQYF.

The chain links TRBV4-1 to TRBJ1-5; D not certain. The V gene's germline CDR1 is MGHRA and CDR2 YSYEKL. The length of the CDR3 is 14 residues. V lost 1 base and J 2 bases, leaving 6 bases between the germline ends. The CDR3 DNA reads TGCGCCAGCAGCCAAGGAGCAGGCAATCAGCCCCAGCATTTT. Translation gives CASSQGAGNQPQHF.

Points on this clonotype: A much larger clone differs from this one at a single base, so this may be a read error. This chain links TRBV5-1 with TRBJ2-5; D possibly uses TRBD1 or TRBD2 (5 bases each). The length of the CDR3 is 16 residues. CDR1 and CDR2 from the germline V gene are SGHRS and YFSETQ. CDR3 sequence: CASNLGDLTAQETQYF. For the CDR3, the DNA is TGCGCCAGCAACTTGGGGGACCTGACAGCTCAAGAGACCCAGTACTTC. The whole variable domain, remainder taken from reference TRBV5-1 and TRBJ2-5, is KAGVTQTPRYLIKTRGQQVTLSCSPISGHRSVSWYQQTPGQGLQFLFEYFSETQRNKGNFPGRFSGRQFSNSRSEMNVSTLELGDSALYLCASNLGDLTAQETQYFGPGTRLLVL.

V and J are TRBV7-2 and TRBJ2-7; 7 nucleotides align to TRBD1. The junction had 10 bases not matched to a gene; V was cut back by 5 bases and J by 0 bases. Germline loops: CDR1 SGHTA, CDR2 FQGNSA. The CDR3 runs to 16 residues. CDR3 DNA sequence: TGTGCCAGCAGCCCGAGCGACAGGGTCGGCTCCTACGAGCAGTACTTC. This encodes CASSPSDRVGSYEQYF.